Listed here is a single T cell receptor beta chain. No antigen is known for it. The data were taken from a study of cytomegalovirus exposure and HLA in healthy donors. Study summary: Findings of an earlier analysis included 117 million unique TCR beta sequences from roughly 200 million T cells. Whole-study results and caveats: Confirmation was obtained in vitro that a few CMV-associated chains are specific for CMV antigens.

The trim removed 6 bases at V and 1 base at J, leaving 6 bases unmatched. Germline-derived CDR1 and CDR2 are SNHLY and FYNNEI. This CDR3 has 16 residues. Both 60 Vbeta primers and 13 Jbeta primers went into the PCR. The data were produced by immunoSEQ multiplex PCR, yet TCRdb's version contains in-frame clones alone and is incomplete. Among a few hundred thousand clones, around 81% were seen once, and the ten largest hold about 8%. This clonotype originated in a woman aged 55-69 years in good health and CMV-seropositive. The V call is TRBV2, the J call TRBJ1-5; TRBD1 matches at 10 bases. The specimen sequenced was PBMCs. The CDR3 loop reads CASRAGQGTSNQPQHF. CDR3 sequence (DNA): TGTGCCAGCAGGGCGGGACAGGGGACCAGCAATCAGCCCCAGCATTTT.